This TCR beta chain was retrieved from a study of blood T cell repertoires in COVID-19 (dated by TCRdb to 2018 to 2020). In the study overall: Samples covering the acute and convalescent phases of COVID-19 were provided by collaborators in the United States, Italy and Spain. The material from the prospective study consisted of cDNA or gDNA derived from T cells, B-cell-depleted T cells, or PBMCs. Subjects who had been exposed to COVID-19, were actively infected with it, or had recovered from it provided the deeply sampled blood TCRbeta repertoires that made up the dataset. The repertoires were released in a freely available public database intended as a resource for research on the immune response to SARS-CoV-2. The samples were drawn from the first 160 participants of the ongoing ImmuneRACE study and from 1,254 subjects provided by 6 global collaborators. A de-identified subject ID, COVID-19 status, age in years and sex were almost always included in the sample metadata. Where available, HLA class I and class II types were obtained from metadata supplied by the sample provider rather than from assay-based typing. What the study reported, not specific to this receptor: Clinical and demographic metadata were provided uncurated, with the amount varying by source and participant.

TCRbeta CDR3 regions were amplified from genomic DNA by means of the immunoSEQ Assay, a bias-controlled multiplex PCR. The authors processed their data as follows. Nucleated cell counts per sample were estimated from amplification of reference gene primers within the assay. To quantify the absolute abundance of each unique TCRbeta CDR3 rearrangement, sequence reads were collapsed and filtered. For each sample, productive Simpson clonality was calculated as the square root of Simpson's diversity index over productive rearrangements. Here the immuneACCESS table is served through TCRdb, limited to in-frame sequences with V and J called. Missing clones are a known gap in these copies; in checked studies unresolved V genes cover under half, and the rest lacks a known reason. That table is the source of V, J and clone size, and D and trimming were worked out from the DNA. The sample yields about 50,000 clones; approximately 89% were counted once. Around 6% of the sample rests with the top ten.

Per the germline V gene, SQVTM is the CDR1 and ANQGSEA is the CDR2. Reading from cysteine to phenylalanine, the CDR3 counts 17 amino acids. Here the CDR3 DNA is all that survives: 51 bases in frame from base 1. Compared with germline, V lacks 3 bases and J lacks 0 bases; bases without a gene match: 3. The collaborating institutions used their own protocols to collect whole blood in K2EDTA tubes. For TCRbeta analysis, collaborators shipped samples in one of three forms: frozen whole blood, isolated PBMCs, or DNA extracted from either of those sample types. A note on this clone: There is no known antigen for this receptor. Nothing much larger sits one base from this clone, and base qualities are not available.

This TCR was recovered from a man aged 55 to 70 with acute or convalescent COVID-19. This chain joins TRBV29-1 to TRBJ2-3, with 16 junctional bases fitting TRBD2. Input material: peripheral blood. The DNA is TGCAGCGTTGAGGAGGGACTAGCGGGAGGGAGCACAGATACGCAGTATTTT. Translated, this gives CSVEEGLAGGSTDTQYF.